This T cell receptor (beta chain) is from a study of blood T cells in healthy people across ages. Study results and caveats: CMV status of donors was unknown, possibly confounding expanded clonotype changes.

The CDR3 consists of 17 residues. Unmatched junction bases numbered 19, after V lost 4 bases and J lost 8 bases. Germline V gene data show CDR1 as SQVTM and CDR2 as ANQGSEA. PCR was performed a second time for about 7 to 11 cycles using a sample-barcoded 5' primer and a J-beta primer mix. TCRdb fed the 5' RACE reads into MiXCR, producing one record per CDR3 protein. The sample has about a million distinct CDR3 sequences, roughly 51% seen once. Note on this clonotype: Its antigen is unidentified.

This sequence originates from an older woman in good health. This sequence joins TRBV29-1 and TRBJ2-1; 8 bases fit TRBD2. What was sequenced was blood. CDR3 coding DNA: TGCAGCGTTGGTCTAGAGCTCAGCGGGAGTGGGGGCGATGAGCAGTTCTTC. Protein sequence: CSVGLELSGSGGDEQFF.